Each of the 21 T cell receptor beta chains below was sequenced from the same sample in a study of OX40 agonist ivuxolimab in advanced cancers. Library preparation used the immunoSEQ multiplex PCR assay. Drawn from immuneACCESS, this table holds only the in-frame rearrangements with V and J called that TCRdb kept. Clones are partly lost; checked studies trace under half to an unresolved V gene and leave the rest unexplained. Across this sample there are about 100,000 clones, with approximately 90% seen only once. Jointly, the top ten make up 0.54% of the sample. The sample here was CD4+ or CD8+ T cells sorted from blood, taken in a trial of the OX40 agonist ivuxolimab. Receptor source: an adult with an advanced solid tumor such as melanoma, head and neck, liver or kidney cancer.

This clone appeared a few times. The CDR3 DNA follows: TGTGCCAGCAGTTTATACTCTGCGCCGGACCCCTACGAGCAGTACTTC. It is translated as CASSLYSAPDPYEQYF. The chain joins TRBV28 to TRBJ2-7; unclear D gene. The CDR3 has 16 amino acids. Looked up from germline, CDR1 is MDHEN and CDR2 is SYDVKM. The ends were cut back, 1 base at V and 2 bases at J, with 15 bases in the middle. Together with reference TRBV28 and TRBJ2-7, the CDR3 gives the full variable domain: DVKVTQSSRYLVKRTGEKVFLECVQDMDHENMFWYRQDPGLGLRLIYFSYDVKMKEKGDIPEGYSVSREKKERFSLILESASTNQTSMYLCASSLYSAPDPYEQYFGPGTRLTVT.

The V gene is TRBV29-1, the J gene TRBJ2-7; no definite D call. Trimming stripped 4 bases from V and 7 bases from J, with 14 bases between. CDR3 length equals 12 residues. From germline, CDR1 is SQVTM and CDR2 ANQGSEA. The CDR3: CSVVSRSKEQYF. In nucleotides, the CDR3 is TGCAGCGTTGTGTCAAGGTCGAAAGAGCAGTACTTC.

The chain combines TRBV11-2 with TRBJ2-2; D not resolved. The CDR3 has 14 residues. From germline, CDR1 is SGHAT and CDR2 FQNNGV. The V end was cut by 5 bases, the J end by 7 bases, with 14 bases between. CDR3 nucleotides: TGTGCCAGCAGCCTCGGGTCGGCTGGCGGGGAGCTGTTTTTT. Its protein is CASSLGSAGGELFF.

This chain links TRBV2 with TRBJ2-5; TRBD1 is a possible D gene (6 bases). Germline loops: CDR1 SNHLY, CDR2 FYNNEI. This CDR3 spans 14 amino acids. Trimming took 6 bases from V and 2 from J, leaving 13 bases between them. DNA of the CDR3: TGTGCCAGCAGCTCACAGGGTGGGCAAGAGACCCAGTACTTC. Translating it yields CASSSQGGQETQYF. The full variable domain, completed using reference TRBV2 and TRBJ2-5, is EPEVTQTPSHQVTQMGQEVILRCVPISNHLYFYWYRQILGQKVEFLVSFYNNEISEKSEIFDDQFSVERPDGSNFTLKIRSTKLEDSAMYFCASSSQGGQETQYFGPGTRLLVL.

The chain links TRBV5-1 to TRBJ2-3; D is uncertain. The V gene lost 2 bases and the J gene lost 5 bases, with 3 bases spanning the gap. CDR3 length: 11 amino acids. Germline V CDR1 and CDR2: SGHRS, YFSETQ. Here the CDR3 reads CASSFLDTQYF. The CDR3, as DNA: TGCGCCAGCAGCTTTTTAGATACGCAGTATTTT.

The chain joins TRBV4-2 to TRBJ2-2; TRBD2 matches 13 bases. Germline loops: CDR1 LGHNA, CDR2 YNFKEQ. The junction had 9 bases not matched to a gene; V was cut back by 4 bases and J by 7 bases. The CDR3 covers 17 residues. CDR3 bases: TGTGCCAGCAGCCGCCTGACTAGCGGGAGGCCGGACGGGGAGCTGTTTTTT. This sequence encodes CASSRLTSGRPDGELFF.

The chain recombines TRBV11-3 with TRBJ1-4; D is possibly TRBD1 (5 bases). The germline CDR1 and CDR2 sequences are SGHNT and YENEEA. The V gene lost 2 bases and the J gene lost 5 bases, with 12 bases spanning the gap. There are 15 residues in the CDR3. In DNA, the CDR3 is TGTGCCAGCAGCTTAATGGGGCAAGTAAATGAAAAACTGTTTTTT. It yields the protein CASSLMGQVNEKLFF.

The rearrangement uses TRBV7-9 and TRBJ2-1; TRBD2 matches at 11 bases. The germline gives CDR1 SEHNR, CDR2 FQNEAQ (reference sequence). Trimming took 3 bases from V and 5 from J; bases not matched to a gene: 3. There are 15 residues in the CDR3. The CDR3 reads CASSFTGLADNEQFF. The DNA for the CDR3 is TGTGCCAGCAGCTTCACGGGACTAGCGGACAATGAGCAGTTCTTC.

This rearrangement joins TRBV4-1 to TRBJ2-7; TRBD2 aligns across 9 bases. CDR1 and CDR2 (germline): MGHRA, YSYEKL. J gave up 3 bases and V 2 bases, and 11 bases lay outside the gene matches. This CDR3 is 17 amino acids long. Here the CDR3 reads CASSQRQMREGHYEQYF. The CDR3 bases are TGCGCCAGCAGCCAACGCCAGATGCGGGAGGGACACTACGAGCAGTACTTC.

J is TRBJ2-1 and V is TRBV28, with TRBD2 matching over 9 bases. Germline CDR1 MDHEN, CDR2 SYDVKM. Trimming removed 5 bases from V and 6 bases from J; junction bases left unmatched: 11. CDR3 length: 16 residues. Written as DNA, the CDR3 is TGTGCCAGCAGTCTCCTGTCTAGCGGGGTTACCAATGAGCAGTTCTTC. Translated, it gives CASSLLSSGVTNEQFF.

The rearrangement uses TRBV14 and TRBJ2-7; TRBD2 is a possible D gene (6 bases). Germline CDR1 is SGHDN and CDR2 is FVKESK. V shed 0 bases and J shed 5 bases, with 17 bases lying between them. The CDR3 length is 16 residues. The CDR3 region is CASSQEMWWGRNEQYF. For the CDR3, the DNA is TGTGCCAGCAGCCAAGAAATGTGGTGGGGGAGGAACGAGCAGTACTTC.

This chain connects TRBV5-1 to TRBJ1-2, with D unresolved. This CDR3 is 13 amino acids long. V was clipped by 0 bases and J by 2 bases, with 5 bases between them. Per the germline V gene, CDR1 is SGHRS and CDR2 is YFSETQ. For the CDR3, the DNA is TGCGCCAGCAGCTTGGACGTGAACTATGGCTACACCTTC. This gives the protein CASSLDVNYGYTF.

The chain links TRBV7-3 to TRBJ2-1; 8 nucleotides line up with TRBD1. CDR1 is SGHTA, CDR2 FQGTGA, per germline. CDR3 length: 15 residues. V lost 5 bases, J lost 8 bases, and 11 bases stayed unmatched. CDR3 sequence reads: CASSRKGQVSDEQFF. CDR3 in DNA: TGTGCCAGCAGCCGAAAGGGACAGGTGAGCGATGAGCAGTTCTTC.

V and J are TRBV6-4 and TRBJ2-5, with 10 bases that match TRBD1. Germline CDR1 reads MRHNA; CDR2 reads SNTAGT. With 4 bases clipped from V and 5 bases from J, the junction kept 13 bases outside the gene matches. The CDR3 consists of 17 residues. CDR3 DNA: TGTGCCAGCAGTGCCCCGGGGACAGGGGTCTTCGGGGAGACCCAGTACTTC. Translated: CASSAPGTGVFGETQYF.

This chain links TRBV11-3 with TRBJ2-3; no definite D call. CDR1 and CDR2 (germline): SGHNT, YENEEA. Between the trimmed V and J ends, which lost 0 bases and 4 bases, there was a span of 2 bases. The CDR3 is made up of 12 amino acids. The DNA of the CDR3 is TGTGCCAGCAGCTTAGAAGCAGATACGCAGTATTTT. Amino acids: CASSLEADTQYF.

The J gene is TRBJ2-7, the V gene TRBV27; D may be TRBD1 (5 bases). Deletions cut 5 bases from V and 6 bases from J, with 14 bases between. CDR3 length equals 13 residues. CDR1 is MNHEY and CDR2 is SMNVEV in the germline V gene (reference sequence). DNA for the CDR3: TGTGCCAGCAGTACCCCACAGGTCCGCGAGCAGTACTTC. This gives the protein CASSTPQVREQYF.

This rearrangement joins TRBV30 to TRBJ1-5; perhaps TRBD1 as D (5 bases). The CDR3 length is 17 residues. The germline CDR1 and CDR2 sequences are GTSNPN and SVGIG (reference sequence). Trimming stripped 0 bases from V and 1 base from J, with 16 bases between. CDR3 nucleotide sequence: TGTGCCTGGAGTGTAGATAGATCGGGGGGGAGCAATCAGCCCCAGCATTTT. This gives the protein CAWSVDRSGGSNQPQHF.

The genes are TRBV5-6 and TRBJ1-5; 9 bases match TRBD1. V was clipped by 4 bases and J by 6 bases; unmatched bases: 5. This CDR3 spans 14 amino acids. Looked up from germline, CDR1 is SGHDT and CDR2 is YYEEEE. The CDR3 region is CASSTNRGLQPQHF. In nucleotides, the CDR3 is TGTGCCAGCAGCACGAACAGGGGGCTTCAGCCCCAGCATTTT.

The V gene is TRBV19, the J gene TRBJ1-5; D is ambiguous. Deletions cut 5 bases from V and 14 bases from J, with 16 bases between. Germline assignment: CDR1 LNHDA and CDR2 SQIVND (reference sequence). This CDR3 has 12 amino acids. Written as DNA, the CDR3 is TGTGCCAGTAGTTCCCAGGTGGGTCCGGAGCATTTT. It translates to CASSSQVGPEHF.

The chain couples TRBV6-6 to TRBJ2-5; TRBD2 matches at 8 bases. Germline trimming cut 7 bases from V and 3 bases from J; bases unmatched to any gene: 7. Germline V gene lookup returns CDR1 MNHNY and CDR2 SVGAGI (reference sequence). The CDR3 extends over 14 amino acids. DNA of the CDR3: TGTGCCAGCACCCCCCAGCGGGGGAAAGAGACCCAGTACTTC. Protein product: CASTPQRGKETQYF.

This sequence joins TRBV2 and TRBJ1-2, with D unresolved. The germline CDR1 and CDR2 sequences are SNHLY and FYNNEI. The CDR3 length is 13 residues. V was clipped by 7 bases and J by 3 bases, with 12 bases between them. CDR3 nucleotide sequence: TGTGCCAGCACCGAAGGGCCGGACTATGGCTACACCTTC. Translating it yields CASTEGPDYGYTF.